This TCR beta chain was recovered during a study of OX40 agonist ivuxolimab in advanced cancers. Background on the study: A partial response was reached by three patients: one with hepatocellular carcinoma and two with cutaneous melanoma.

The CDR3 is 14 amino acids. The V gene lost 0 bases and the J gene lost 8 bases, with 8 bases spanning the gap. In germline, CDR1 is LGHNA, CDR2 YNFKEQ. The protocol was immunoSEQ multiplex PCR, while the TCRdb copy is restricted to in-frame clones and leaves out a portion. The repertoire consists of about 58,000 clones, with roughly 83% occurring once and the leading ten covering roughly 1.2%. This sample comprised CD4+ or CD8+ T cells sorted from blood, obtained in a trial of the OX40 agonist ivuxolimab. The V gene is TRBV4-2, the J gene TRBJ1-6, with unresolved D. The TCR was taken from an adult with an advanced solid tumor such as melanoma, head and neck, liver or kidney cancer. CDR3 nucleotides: TGTGCCAGCAGCCAAGAGTACAGAGATTCACCCCTCCACTTT. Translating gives CASSQEYRDSPLHF.